This T cell receptor (beta chain) is from a study of shared clonotypes between healthy human individuals. TCRdb's table, derived via immunoSEQ multiplex PCR, lists solely in-frame clones and lacks some. This sample has hundreds of thousands of clones; roughly 95% occur once, and the top ten carry less than 0.06%. The length of the CDR3 is 15 residues. The V gene end was trimmed by 5 bases and the J gene end by 4 bases; junction bases not matched to a gene: 6. CDR1 MNHEY and CDR2 SVGAGI come from the germline V gene. The V call is TRBV6-5, the J call TRBJ2-5, with 11 positions matching TRBD2. Sample: naive CD4+ T cells sorted from blood. Subset specified: CD45RA+ positively selected. The sequence was obtained from a woman aged 25 to 39 in good health. The DNA for the CDR3 is TGTGCCAGCAGTCGGGCTAGCGGGAGGTCAGAGACCCAGTACTTC. Protein sequence: CASSRASGRSETQYF.